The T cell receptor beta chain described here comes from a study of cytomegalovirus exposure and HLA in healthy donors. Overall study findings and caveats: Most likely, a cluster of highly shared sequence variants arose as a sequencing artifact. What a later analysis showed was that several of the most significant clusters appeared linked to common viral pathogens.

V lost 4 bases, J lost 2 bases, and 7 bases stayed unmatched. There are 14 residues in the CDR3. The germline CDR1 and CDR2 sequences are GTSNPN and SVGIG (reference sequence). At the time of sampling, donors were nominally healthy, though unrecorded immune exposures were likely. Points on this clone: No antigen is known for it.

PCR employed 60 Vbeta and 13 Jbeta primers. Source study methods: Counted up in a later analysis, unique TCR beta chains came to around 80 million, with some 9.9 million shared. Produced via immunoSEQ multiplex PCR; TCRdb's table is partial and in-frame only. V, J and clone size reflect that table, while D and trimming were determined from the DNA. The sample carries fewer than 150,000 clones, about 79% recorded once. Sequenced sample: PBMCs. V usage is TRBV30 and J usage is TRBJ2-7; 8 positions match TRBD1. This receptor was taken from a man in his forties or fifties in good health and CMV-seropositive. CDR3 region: CAWITQGGPYEQYF. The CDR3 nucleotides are TGTGCCTGGATTACACAGGGGGGTCCCTACGAGCAGTACTTC.